These 22 T cell receptor beta chains came from one sample sequenced in a study of T cell repertoires in cytomegalovirus infection. For these TCRs, the target antigens are not known. TCRdb passed the reads through MiXCR, listing each CDR3 protein once. The table lists fewer than 850,000 distinct CDR3 sequences, about 28% of them singletons, with around 12% in the top ten. The sequenced sample was cultured CD8+ T cells from PBMCs, obtained from culture after CMV antigen stimulation. The receptors were sampled from a human donor in good health (CMV status not recorded). Some clones in this sample may be carry-over from other donors' samples.

The rearrangement links TRBV11-2 to TRBJ1-6; weak D call: TRBD1 (5 bases). The CDR3 contains 18 residues. V was cut by 5 bases and J by 5 bases, with 22 bases left in between. Germline V gives CDR1 SGHAT, CDR2 FQNNGV. CDR3 in amino acids: CASSRSSLFLGDNSPLHF. The CDR3 DNA is TGTGCCAGCAGCCGCTCATCCCTTTTTTTGGGGGATAATTCACCCCTCCACTTT.

The V gene is TRBV27, the J gene TRBJ1-1, with 7 bases identical to TRBD1. V gave up 2 bases and J gave up 1 base; unmatched junction bases: 7. The CDR3 extends over 16 amino acids. Germline values: CDR1 MNHEY, CDR2 SMNVEV (reference sequence). The CDR3 region has the DNA TGTGCCAGCAGTTTAAAACCAGGGGGAAGGAACACTGAAGCTTTCTTT. Amino acids: CASSLKPGGRNTEAFF.

The V call is TRBV7-9, the J call TRBJ1-4; D is undetermined. V was cut by 5 bases and J by 6 bases, with 10 bases left in between. Germline CDR1 SEHNR, CDR2 FQNEAQ (reference sequence). This CDR3 has 13 residues. CDR3: CASSAALYEKLFF. The CDR3 DNA sequence: TGTGCCAGCAGCGCGGCCCTTTATGAAAAACTGTTTTTT.

This clonotype was detected a few times. The chain recombines TRBV10-2 with TRBJ1-1; D uncertain. Germline-derived CDR1 and CDR2 are WSHSY and SAAADI. Trimming took off 0 bases at V and 6 bases at J, with 20 bases between the two ends. The CDR3 has 17 residues. This chain's CDR3 is CASSESWADDGEAEAFF. CDR3 DNA: TGCGCCAGCAGTGAGTCGTGGGCGGACGACGGGGAGGCTGAAGCTTTCTTT.

The rearrangement uses TRBV7-3 and TRBJ2-2, with TRBD1 identical over 7 bases. V was pared by 5 bases and J by 1 base, with 7 bases of the junction left unmatched. Germline loops: CDR1 SGHTA, CDR2 FQGTGA. The CDR3 consists of 16 residues. The CDR3 spells CASSRDREGNTGELFF. Here the CDR3 DNA reads TGTGCCAGCAGCCGAGACAGGGAAGGGAACACCGGGGAGCTGTTTTTT.

The CDR3 loop reads CASSSRSNQPQHF. In DNA, the CDR3 is TGTGCCAGCAGTTCCCGTAGCAATCAGCCCCAGCATTTT. The genes are TRBV12-3 or TRBV12-4 and TRBJ1-5; D call uncertain. V lost 4 bases to trimming and J lost 0 bases, with 4 bases between them. There are 13 residues in the CDR3.

This clonotype was detected once. This chain uses TRBV15 with TRBJ1-5; D perhaps matches TRBD1 (5 bases). The CDR3 covers 14 residues. Germline V gene data show CDR1 as LNHNV and CDR2 as YYDKDF (reference sequence). Trimming shortened V by 3 bases and J by 5 bases, and 11 bases separated the two germline ends. CDR3 coding DNA: TGTGCCACCAGCAGGGGGGGGAGAGATCAGCCCCAGCATTTT. Translation: CATSRGGRDQPQHF.

This chain uses TRBV11-2 with TRBJ1-1; D perhaps matches TRBD1 (5 bases). Trimming pared 2 bases from V and 2 bases from J, leaving 21 bases between. This CDR3 comprises 18 residues. Germline V gene data show CDR1 as SGHAT and CDR2 as FQNNGV. The CDR3 sequence: CASSLPLGRVGLNTEAFF. The CDR3 DNA follows: TGTGCCAGCAGCTTACCCCTGGGGAGGGTGGGGCTCAACACTGAAGCTTTCTTT.

This clonotype has a count of ten or more. The gene calls are TRBV11-2 and TRBJ2-1; D call uncertain. V was shortened by 3 bases and J by 8 bases, with 17 bases between the two germline ends. Germline CDR1 SGHAT, CDR2 FQNNGV. There are 15 residues in the CDR3. For the CDR3, the DNA is TGTGCCAGCAGCTTGGGCAGGTCGGCAGGCGATGAGCAGTTCTTC. Translated: CASSLGRSAGDEQFF.

This clonotype was detected only a few times. The V gene is TRBV24-1, the J gene TRBJ2-7; no reliable D call. Germline V gives CDR1 KGHDR, CDR2 SFDVKD. V lost 6 bases and J lost 3, with 11 bases in between. The CDR3 loop spans 13 amino acids. The CDR3 DNA follows: TGTGCCACCAGTCCCCGTGATGGCTACGAGCAGTACTTC. Amino acids: CATSPRDGYEQYF.

Regarding this clonotype: Germline and junction disagree at one end, which may indicate a read error. The V and J genes are TRBV7-2 and TRBJ1-2; a weak D match, TRBD1 (6 bases). Germline lookup yields CDR1 SGHTA and CDR2 FQGNSA. The CDR3 has 16 residues. Here the CDR3 DNA reads TGTGCCAGCAACTTAGCGAGGGCAGGGGAGAACTATGGCTACACCTTC. Amino acids: CASNLARAGENYGYTF.

Ten or more counts support this clonotype. The chain combines TRBV7-2 with TRBJ2-3; 12 bases are a match to TRBD2. This CDR3 contains 16 residues. Looked up from germline, CDR1 is SGHTA and CDR2 is FQGNSA. The trim removed 5 bases at V and 9 bases at J, leaving 12 bases unmatched. Written as DNA, the CDR3 is TGTGCCAGCAGCGGGTGGACTAGCGGGGCCCGGGAGACGCAGTATTTT. This encodes CASSGWTSGARETQYF.

CDR3 coding DNA: TGTGCCAGCCTCGGCATGGGGGGCTCTAACTATGGCTACACCTTC. Amino acid sequence: CASLGMGGSNYGYTF. The rearrangement uses TRBV6-5 and TRBJ1-2, with a tentative D call TRBD1 (6 bases). Germline V CDR1 and CDR2: MNHEY, SVGAGI. This CDR3 spans 15 amino acids. V lost 8 bases, J lost 0 bases, and 16 bases lay in between.

This clonotype was observed a few times. CDR3 residues: CASSLSGGVGGYTF. CDR3 coding DNA: TGTGCCAGCAGTTTATCAGGGGGCGTAGGTGGCTACACCTTC. V is TRBV12-3 or TRBV12-4 and J is TRBJ1-2, with 8 bases lining up with TRBD1. The trim removed 2 bases at V and 7 bases at J, leaving 6 bases unmatched. The CDR3 covers 14 residues.

The chain has TRBV25-1 and TRBJ2-3; a weak D match, TRBD1 (6 bases). The CDR3 runs to 14 residues. Germline values: CDR1 MGHDK, CDR2 SYGVNS. With 4 bases removed from V and 1 base from J, the gap between germline ends came to 9 bases. The CDR3 DNA follows: TGTGCCAGCAGTGTTGGACAGCGCACAGATACGCAGTATTTT. Translating it yields CASSVGQRTDTQYF.

CDR3 nucleotide sequence: TGTGCCAGCAGTTTAATAGGTACTGTCCAAGAGACCCAGTACTTC. Its protein product is CASSLIGTVQETQYF. The chain employs TRBV12-3 or TRBV12-4 and TRBJ2-5, with unresolved D. The CDR3 length is 15 residues. The V end was cut by 2 bases, the J end by 1 base, with 11 bases between.

The genes are TRBV5-4 and TRBJ2-2, with 8 bases that match TRBD1. The CDR3 runs to 14 residues. V lost 7 bases, J lost 1 base, and 3 bases stayed unmatched. Germline loops: CDR1 SGHNT, CDR2 YYREEE (reference sequence). This chain's CDR3 is CASLGQENTGELFF. CDR3 nucleotide sequence: TGTGCCAGCCTGGGACAGGAGAACACCGGGGAGCTGTTTTTT. Based on the CDR3 plus reference TRBV5-4 and TRBJ2-2, the full variable domain is ETGVTQSPTHLIKTRGQQVTLRCSSQSGHNTVSWYQQALGQGPQFIFQYYREEENGRGNFPPRFSGLQFPNYSSELNVNALELDDSALYLCASLGQENTGELFFGEGSRLTVL.

Note on this clonotype: One end of the junction is discordant with germline, which a read error may explain. The rearrangement uses TRBV7-6 and TRBJ2-2; no reliable D call. The germline CDR1 and CDR2 sequences are SGHVS and FNYEAQ. The CDR3 spans 15 residues. The CDR3 loop reads CVSSLADPDPGELFF. The CDR3 DNA reads TGTGTCAGCAGCTTAGCCGACCCAGATCCCGGGGAGCTGTTTTTT. The whole variable domain, remainder taken from reference TRBV7-6 and TRBJ2-2, is GAGVSQSPRYKVTKRGQDVALRCDPISGHVSLYWYRQALGQGPEFLTYFNYEAQQDKSGLPNDRFSAERPEGSISTLTIQRTEQRDSAMYRCVSSLADPDPGELFFGEGSRLTVL.

The rearrangement links TRBV18 to TRBJ2-4; D could derive from TRBD1 or TRBD2 (6 bases each). This CDR3 region has 18 residues. V was clipped by 0 bases and J by 3 bases, with 18 bases between them. Germline V gene data show CDR1 as KGHSH and CDR2 as LQKENI. The CDR3: CASSPPGVKGEVKNIQYF. The CDR3 DNA sequence: TGTGCCAGCTCACCACCAGGGGTAAAGGGGGAGGTCAAAAACATTCAGTACTTC.

V usage is TRBV7-8 and J usage is TRBJ2-4, with D unclear. CDR1 and CDR2 (germline): SGHVS, FQNEAQ. The CDR3 length is 14 residues. V lost 4 bases and J lost 1, with 8 bases in between. The CDR3 DNA reads as TGTGCCAGCAGCTCCCGGGTCGCCAAAAACATTCAGTACTTC. It yields the protein CASSSRVAKNIQYF.

The rearrangement uses TRBV25-1 and TRBJ1-3; D gene ambiguous. Trimming took 3 bases from V and 0 from J, leaving 9 bases between them. The CDR3 is 15 amino acids. Germline V gives CDR1 MGHDK, CDR2 SYGVNS. DNA for the CDR3: TGTGCCAGCAGTGACCAGAGCAGCTCTGGAAACACCATATATTTT. Its protein is CASSDQSSSGNTIYF.

This clonotype was counted a few times. The rearrangement joins TRBV6-5 to TRBJ2-1, with 9 positions matching TRBD2. V lost 0 bases and J lost 7; bases outside the gene matches: 13. The CDR3 sequence is 18 residues long. CDR1 and CDR2 (germline): MNHEY, SVGAGI. CDR3 coding DNA: TGTGCCAGCAGTTACTCGAGTATGCCGGCGGGGGGGCCAAATGAGCAGTTCTTC. It codes for CASSYSSMPAGGPNEQFF.